This entry concerns a single T cell receptor beta chain. In the authors' workflow: The assay estimated nucleated cells by amplifying reference gene primers. The data were produced by immunoSEQ multiplex PCR, yet TCRdb's version contains in-frame clones alone and is incomplete. V, J and clone size derive from that table, while D and trimming were established from the DNA sequence. The profile covers approximately 270,000 clones, with 86% appearing a single time and 8.5% to 9% taken by the ten largest. This sample is drawn from a study of blood T cell repertoires in COVID-19. Study summary: Spain, Italy and the United States supplied samples that represented acute and convalescent COVID-19. PBMCs, B-cell-depleted T cells, or T cells provided the cDNA or gDNA that made up the material.

The CDR3 has 18 amino acids. Deletions cut 5 bases from V and 0 bases from J, with 17 bases between. The germline V gene has CDR1 SEHNR and CDR2 FQNEAQ (reference sequence). Sample: peripheral blood. The TCR was taken from a man aged 40-49 years with active or convalescent COVID-19. The chain joins TRBV7-9 to TRBJ2-6; the D gene is possibly TRBD2 (6 bases). DNA for the CDR3: TGTGCCAGCAGCCGGGCGGGACCGATGAGCTCTGGGGCCAACGTCCTGACTTTC. The encoded protein is CASSRAGPMSSGANVLTF.